These T cell receptor beta chains were read from a single sample in a study of neoadjuvant anti-PD-1 for oral cavity cancer. TCRdb keeps only in-frame clones here, not all; method: immunoSEQ multiplex PCR. The table records approximately 15,000 clones, about 66% of them present only once. This sample comprised PBMCs, obtained before nivolumab (anti-PD-1) treatment. The receptors stem from a person aged 35-79 years with oral cavity squamous cell carcinoma. Each CDR3 is given with its conserved first and last residue. A D gene is named only where the DNA matches it firmly. Not every row has a clone size; where given, it reads once, few, many or a size class.

V	size	J	D	DNA	CDR3
TRBV2	-	TRBJ2-3	-	TGTGCCAGCAGTGAAGGAGGAGGGTCCACAGATACGCAGTATTTT	CASSEGGGSTDTQYF
TRBV4-1	-	TRBJ1-1	-	TGCGCCAGCAGCCAGGGGACAAATATGAACACTGAAGCTTTCTTT	CASSQGTNMNTEAFF
TRBV10-3	-	TRBJ2-5	-	TGTGCCATCCTAAACGACCTCCAAGAGACCCAGTACTTC	CAILNDLQETQYF
TRBV5-1	few	TRBJ2-7	-	TGCGCCAGCAGCCCCGGGGCCTCCTACGAGCAGTACTTC	CASSPGASYEQYF
TRBV7-6	-	TRBJ1-1	TRBD1	TGTGCCAGCAGCTCATCCACAGGGGGGGTGAACACTGAAGCTTTCTTT	CASSSSTGGVNTEAFF
TRBV10-3	-	TRBJ2-2	TRBD2	TGTGCCATCAGGGGGACTAGCGGAGGGGGCACCGGGGAGCTGTTTTTT	CAIRGTSGGGTGELFF
TRBV7-2	once	TRBJ1-2	-	TGTGCCAGCAGCTTAGGGGGGGGTGGCTATGGCTACACCTTC	CASSLGGGGYGYTF
TRBV28	-	TRBJ1-5	-	TGTGCCAGCAGTTTAGCCAGGGGCGGCGATCAGCCCCAGCATTTT	CASSLARGGDQPQHF
TRBV6-5	-	TRBJ1-2	TRBD1	TGTGCCAGCAGTTTGACAGGGTATGGAGGCTACACCTTC	CASSLTGYGGYTF
TRBV18	-	TRBJ2-5	-	TGTGCCAGCTCAGCGACTGGACTGCAAGAGACCCAGTACTTC	CASSATGLQETQYF
TRBV4-1	few	TRBJ2-2	TRBD2	TGCGCCAGCAGCCAAGATAGAACAGCGGGAGGGACCGGGGAGCTGTTTTTT	CASSQDRTAGGTGELFF
TRBV2	-	TRBJ2-3	-	TGTGCCAGCAGTTTCCCCCTGGGGGCAGATACGCAGTATTTT	CASSFPLGADTQYF
TRBV29-1	-	TRBJ1-1	-	TGCAGCGTTGAAGATCGCCGGGAAGCTTTCTTT	CSVEDRREAFF
TRBV6-1	-	TRBJ1-3	-	TGTGCCAGCCCAGTAAACTCTGGAAACACCATATATTTT	CASPVNSGNTIYF
TRBV6-6	-	TRBJ1-4	TRBD1	TGTGCCAGTATGAGAGGGACAGTAAATGAAAAACTGTTTTTT	CASMRGTVNEKLFF
TRBV6-6	-	TRBJ2-5	-	TGTGCCAGCAGTTACTCGCGGGGTCACCAAGAGACCCAGTACTTC	CASSYSRGHQETQYF
TRBV7-3	-	TRBJ2-7	-	TGTGCCAGCAGCTCAACAGGGTCCTACGAGCAGTACTTC	CASSSTGSYEQYF
TRBV7-2	-	TRBJ2-7	-	TGTGCCAGCAGCTTAGGGATAGCGTCAAAAAGCGAGCAGTACTTC	CASSLGIASKSEQYF
TRBV27	-	TRBJ1-5	-	TGTGCCAGCAGTTTTGAGGGGAGTCAGCCCCAGCATTTT	CASSFEGSQPQHF
TRBV9	-	TRBJ2-1	-	TGTGCCAGCAGCGTCGGGGGAGTGAACAATGAGCAGTTCTTC	CASSVGGVNNEQFF
TRBV5-6	-	TRBJ2-6	-	TGTGCCAGCAGCTGGGGGACCTCTGGGGCCAACGTCCTGACTTTC	CASSWGTSGANVLTF
TRBV2	-	TRBJ1-3	-	TGTGCCAGCAGTGAGGGGCAGGTCTTCTCTGGAAACACCATATATTTT	CASSEGQVFSGNTIYF
TRBV6-5	-	TRBJ2-5	-	TGTGCCAGCAGTTATGAGCTACGAGAGACCCAGTACTTC	CASSYELRETQYF
TRBV11-2	few	TRBJ2-5	-	TGTGCCAGCAGCTTTCTCACTTCGGGGGGCCCTGAAGAGACCCAGTACTTC	CASSFLTSGGPEETQYF
TRBV6-5	-	TRBJ2-7	TRBD1	TGTGCCAGCAGTTTAAGGGACAGGCCTACCTACGAGCAGTACTTC	CASSLRDRPTYEQYF
TRBV20-1	-	TRBJ2-7	TRBD1	TGCAGTGCTAGGGACAGGGCCGAGCAGTACTTC	CSARDRAEQYF
TRBV5-1	-	TRBJ1-3	-	TGCGCCAGCAGCCGGGGCCAGTTCACCTCTGGAAACACCATATATTTT	CASSRGQFTSGNTIYF
TRBV4-1	-	TRBJ1-2	-	TGCGCCAGCAGCTGGGAAGTAAGCTATGGCTACACCTTC	CASSWEVSYGYTF
TRBV27	few	TRBJ1-2	-	TGTGCCAGCAGTCCATCCGGCACCACTCTCGGGCCTGGCTACACCTTC	CASSPSGTTLGPGYTF
TRBV11-2	-	TRBJ2-7	TRBD1	TGTGCCAGCAGCAGGACGACAGGGGACCCCTACGAGCAGTACTTC	CASSRTTGDPYEQYF
TRBV25-1	-	TRBJ2-7	TRBD1	TGTGCCAGCAGCTTGGACAGGAGCCTGGGGCAGTACTTC	CASSLDRSLGQYF
TRBV5-1	few	TRBJ1-1	-	TGCGCCAGCAGCTTGGTTGTGGACACTGAAGCTTTCTTT	CASSLVVDTEAFF
TRBV11-2	few	TRBJ2-7	TRBD2	TGTGCCAGCAGCCCACTGACTAGCGGAATTTCCTACGAGCAGTACTTC	CASSPLTSGISYEQYF